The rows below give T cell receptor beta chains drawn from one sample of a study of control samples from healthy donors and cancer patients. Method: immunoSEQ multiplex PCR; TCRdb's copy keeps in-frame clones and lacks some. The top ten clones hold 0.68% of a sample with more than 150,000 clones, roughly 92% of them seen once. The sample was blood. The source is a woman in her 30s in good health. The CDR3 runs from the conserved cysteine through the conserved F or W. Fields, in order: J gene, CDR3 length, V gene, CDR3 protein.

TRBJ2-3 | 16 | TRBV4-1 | CASSQGSALGEDTQYF
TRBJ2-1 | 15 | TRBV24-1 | CATSDWTSGTHEQFF
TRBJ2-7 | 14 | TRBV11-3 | CASSQSGSSYEQYF
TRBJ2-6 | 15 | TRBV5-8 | CASSGRGSGANVLTF
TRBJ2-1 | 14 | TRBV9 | CASSVGTRTNEQFF
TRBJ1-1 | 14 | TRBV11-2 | CASSSNWVNTEAFF
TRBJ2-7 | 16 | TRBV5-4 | CASSSGTSGRDYEQYF
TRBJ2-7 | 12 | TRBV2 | CASDSSGYEQYF
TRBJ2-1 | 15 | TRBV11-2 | CASSQTALTYNEQFF
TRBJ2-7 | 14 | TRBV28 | CASSFPTGGYEQYF
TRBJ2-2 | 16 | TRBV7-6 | CASSSTTGIFTGELFF
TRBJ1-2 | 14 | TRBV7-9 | CASSFGRANNGYTF
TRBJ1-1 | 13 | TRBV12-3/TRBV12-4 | CASSRTQTGEAFF
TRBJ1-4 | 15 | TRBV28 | CASSSPGQGNEKLFF
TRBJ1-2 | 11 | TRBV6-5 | CATRGAYGYTF
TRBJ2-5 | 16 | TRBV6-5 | CASSYLRLADKETQYF
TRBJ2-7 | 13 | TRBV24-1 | CATSYRGVDEQYF
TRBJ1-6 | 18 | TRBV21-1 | CASSKRRRQGTNNSPLHF
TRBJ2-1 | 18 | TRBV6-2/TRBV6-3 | CASSFATADHDVNNEQFF
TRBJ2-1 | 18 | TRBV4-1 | CASSQGYSGLAGNNEQFF
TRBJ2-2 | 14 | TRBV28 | CASIDGMNTGELFF
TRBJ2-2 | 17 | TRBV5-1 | CASSLEPTSTNTGELFF
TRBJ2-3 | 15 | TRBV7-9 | CASSAGEGPADTQYF
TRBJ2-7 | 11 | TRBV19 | CASKWGHEQYF
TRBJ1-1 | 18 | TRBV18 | CASSPMGVGGGPGTEAFF
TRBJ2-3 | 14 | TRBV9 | CASSVAGSTDTQYF
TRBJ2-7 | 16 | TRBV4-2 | CASSQEGAGSFYEQYF
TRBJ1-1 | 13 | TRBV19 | CASSRTGSTEAFF
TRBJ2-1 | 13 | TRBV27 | CASSWKVYNEQFF
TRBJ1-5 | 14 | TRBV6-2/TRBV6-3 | CASSSSAGWQPQHF
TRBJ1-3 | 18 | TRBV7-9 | CASSLAGQEFISGNTIYF
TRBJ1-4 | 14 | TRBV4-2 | CASSQVGGYEKLFF
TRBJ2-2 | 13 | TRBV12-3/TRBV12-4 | CASKRGSTGELFF
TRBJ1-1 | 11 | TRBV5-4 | CASSSDIEAFF
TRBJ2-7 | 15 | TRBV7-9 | CASSFGDSGSYEQYF
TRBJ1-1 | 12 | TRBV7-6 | CASSPGGTEAFF
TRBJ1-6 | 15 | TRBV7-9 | CASSLRSGNDSPLHF
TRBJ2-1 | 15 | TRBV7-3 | CASSSLAGGPDEQFF
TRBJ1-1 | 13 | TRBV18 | CASSPLQDTEAFF
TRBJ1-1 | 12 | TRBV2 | CATIRGSTEAFF
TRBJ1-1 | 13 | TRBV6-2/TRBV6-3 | CASSYAENTEAFF
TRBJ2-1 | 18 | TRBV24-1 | CATSDSPWREVGYNEQFF
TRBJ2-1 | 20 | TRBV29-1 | CSVERPGPSTVDFTYNEQFF
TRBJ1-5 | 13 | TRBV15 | CATTRQVGQPQHF
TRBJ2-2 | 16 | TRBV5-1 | CASSLEAGGGHGELFF
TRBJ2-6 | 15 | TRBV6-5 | CASSRDYSGANVLTF
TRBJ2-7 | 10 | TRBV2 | CASRSYEQYF
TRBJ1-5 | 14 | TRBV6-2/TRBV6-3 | CASSYGRHNQPQHF
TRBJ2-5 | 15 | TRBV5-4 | CASSPPTGAGETQYF
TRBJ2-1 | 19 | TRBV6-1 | CASSAKTKVCSGSIYEQFF
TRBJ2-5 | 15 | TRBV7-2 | CASSLVPGQIETQYF
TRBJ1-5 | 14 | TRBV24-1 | CATSDLDSNQPQHF
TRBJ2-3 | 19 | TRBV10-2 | CASSYPGGTSGYPADTQYF
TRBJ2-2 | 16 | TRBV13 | CASSLGTQGWTGELFF
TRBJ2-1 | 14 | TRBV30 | CAWSPTLIADEQFF